This T cell receptor (beta chain) was profiled in a study of blood T cell repertoires in COVID-19. Study summary: Recovered status applied to Cohort 3 donors who had two consecutive negative PCRs. It also applied to those with clearance or with symptom resolution. In each case, the material was cDNA or gDNA derived from T cells, B-cell-depleted T cells, or PBMCs.

The table came from immunoSEQ multiplex PCR; TCRdb's copy has only in-frame clones and leaves some out. The sample lists approximately 150,000 clones, approximately 79% occurring once. The study recruited people aged 18 to 89 years across approximately 25 US areas. Cohort allocation depended upon clinical history that participants reported. Material for sequencing was PBMCs or T cells enriched from blood (not recorded which). The source is an older woman in a cohort exposed to, infected with or recovered from COVID-19 (not recorded which).

CDR3 loop: CASSPSFGGASGNTIYF. The CDR3 DNA reads TGTGCCAGCAGTCCCTCATTCGGTGGGGCCTCTGGAAACACCATATATTTT. The chain links TRBV6-6 to TRBJ1-3; tentative D call: TRBD1 (5 bases). CDR3 length: 17 residues. Between the trimmed V and J ends, which lost 5 bases and 0 bases, there was a span of 17 bases. Germline loops: CDR1 MNHNY, CDR2 SVGAGI (reference sequence).